A selection of T cell receptor beta chains follows, all from one sample in a study of T cells in narcolepsy. The data were produced by immunoSEQ multiplex PCR, yet TCRdb's version contains in-frame clones alone and is incomplete. The sample holds about 30,000 clones; about four fifths are singletons and the top ten take about 1%. The source material was CD45RA- memory CD4+ T cells from PBMCs. The receptors were sampled from a human donor with narcolepsy. Each CDR3 is given without its conserved first and last residue. The D gene is left open where the match is weak.

TRBD2	TRBV6-4	TRBJ2-1	ASSEGYAPRGGNEQF
.	TRBV5-8	TRBJ1-1	ASSLAGTITEAF
.	TRBV6-9	TRBJ1-6	ASSAWGARDSPLH
TRBD2	TRBV27	TRBJ2-1	ASSFSGGDNEQF
.	TRBV7-2	TRBJ1-1	ASSLVSGPREAF
.	TRBV2	TRBJ1-1	AVRGGNLMNTEAF
.	TRBV10-1	TRBJ2-5	ASSESNVETQY
.	TRBV29-1	TRBJ2-7	SVGTKLSYEQY
.	TRBV30	TRBJ2-1	AWTEQGVQF
.	TRBV4-2	TRBJ2-3	ASSQVSSSTDTQY
TRBD2	TRBV28	TRBJ2-2	ASRLAGATGELF
.	TRBV29-1	TRBJ1-2	SVAHHETTARNYGYT
.	TRBV5-1	TRBJ1-2	ASSLNRDLVYGYT
.	TRBV19	TRBJ1-1	ASSAVMSTEAF
.	TRBV9	TRBJ2-6	ASSVDGNVLT
.	TRBV7-3	TRBJ2-1	ASSLARDNEQF
.	TRBV4-2	TRBJ1-1	ASSQGGQTFEAF
.	TRBV10-3	TRBJ2-1	AISESGAGADNEQF
.	TRBV6-1	TRBJ1-1	ATNNFLGTTEAF
TRBD1	TRBV11-2	TRBJ1-1	ASTLTGSGTEAF
.	TRBV28	TRBJ1-2	ASRRGPQRDGYT
.	TRBV5-1	TRBJ1-1	ASTLGPGNTEAF
.	TRBV5-1	TRBJ2-3	ASSQSGSTDTQY
.	TRBV4-1	TRBJ2-5	ASSQVSGGAETQY
.	TRBV10-2	TRBJ1-2	ASSEGSGYLRGYT
TRBD1	TRBV29-1	TRBJ2-5	SVVRQGVMYQETQY
.	TRBV2	TRBJ1-1	ASSEEGARTEAF
.	TRBV4-1	TRBJ1-5	ASSQDVFKSRKPQH
TRBD2	TRBV5-1	TRBJ2-5	ASSSEAGGQKTQY
.	TRBV5-4	TRBJ1-2	ASSFFRTGNYGYT
TRBD1	TRBV5-1	TRBJ1-2	ARGQGFDGYT
TRBD2	TRBV10-3	TRBJ2-3	ATGTSGRGNTDTQY
TRBD2	TRBV28	TRBJ2-1	ASRAPGLAGPGEQF
TRBD2	TRBV9	TRBJ2-7	ASSVVASGRVFEQY
TRBD1	TRBV28	TRBJ2-2	ASSGTDRGRTGELF
.	TRBV30	TRBJ1-1	ASTRTEAF
.	TRBV7-9	TRBJ2-3	ASSLGGGATDTQY